The entry below describes one T cell receptor beta chain. Using immunoSEQ multiplex PCR, the repertoire was profiled, and TCRdb retains in-frame clones only, with some absent. The sample records around 76,000 clones, 75% to 90% being singletons. This sample stems from a study of control samples from healthy donors and cancer patients. V gave up 1 base and J gave up 10 bases, with 13 bases separating them. CDR3 size: 14 residues. Germline assignment: CDR1 LGHDT and CDR2 YNNKEL (reference sequence). This TCR came from a woman aged 50 to 65 with colorectal cancer. Sample: PBMCs. This chain links TRBV3-1 (or the pseudogene TRBV3-2) with TRBJ1-4, with a weak D call TRBD1 (5 bases). The CDR3 sequence is CASSQAGSGGKLFF. CDR3 bases: TGTGCCAGCAGCCAAGCTGGCAGCGGGGGAAAACTGTTTTTT.